This T cell receptor (beta chain) is from a study of blood T cell repertoires in COVID-19. Overall study: Sample material is recorded as cDNA or gDNA derived from T cells, B-cell-depleted T cells, or PBMCs.

Everyone who took part was roughly 18 to 95 years old, and they came from 24 US areas. Germline V CDR1 and CDR2: MNHEY, SMNVEV (reference sequence). The CDR3 has 15 residues. Trimming left V 4 bases short and J 4 bases short, with 16 bases between. In this sample, this clone turned up once. Original handling: Reference gene primer amplification gave nucleated cell count estimates. The data were produced by immunoSEQ multiplex PCR, yet TCRdb's version contains in-frame clones alone and is incomplete. V, J and clone size are taken as reported in that table, and D and trimming were inferred from the DNA itself. The data hold 100,000 to 150,000 clones, with 86% observed a single time.

The rearrangement joins TRBV27 to TRBJ1-1; TRBD1 might be the D (5 bases). This sequence originates from a woman between 50 and 59 years old who had recovered from COVID-19. The sequencing sample was made of PBMCs or T cells enriched from blood (not recorded which). For the CDR3, the DNA is TGTGCCAGCAGTTCCGGAGGGTTAGGGGCCACTGAAGCTTTCTTT. This encodes CASSSGGLGATEAFF.